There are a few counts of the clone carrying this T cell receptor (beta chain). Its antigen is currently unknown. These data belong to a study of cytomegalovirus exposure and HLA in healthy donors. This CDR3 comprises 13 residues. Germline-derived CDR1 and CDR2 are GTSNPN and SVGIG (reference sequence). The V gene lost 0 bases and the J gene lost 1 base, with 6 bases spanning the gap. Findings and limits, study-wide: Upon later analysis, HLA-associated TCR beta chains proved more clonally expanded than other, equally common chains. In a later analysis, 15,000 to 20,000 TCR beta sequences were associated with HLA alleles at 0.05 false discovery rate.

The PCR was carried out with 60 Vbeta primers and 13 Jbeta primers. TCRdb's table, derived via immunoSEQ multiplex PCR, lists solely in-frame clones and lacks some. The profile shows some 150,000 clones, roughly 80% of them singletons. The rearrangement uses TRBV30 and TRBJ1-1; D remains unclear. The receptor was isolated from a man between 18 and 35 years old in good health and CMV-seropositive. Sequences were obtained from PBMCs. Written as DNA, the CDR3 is TGTGCCTGGAGTGTAGGGAGGAACACTGAAGCTTTCTTT. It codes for CAWSVGRNTEAFF.